Detailed here is one TCR beta chain. Its specificity is not known. It was the roughly 120-subject validation cohort, separate from the roughly 700-subject first cohort, to which the donors belonged. This entry is derived from a study of cytomegalovirus exposure and HLA in healthy donors. In the study overall: The 120 or so validation repertoires were reported in a later analysis to have been generated on the same platform as the approximately 600 first-cohort repertoires. Broader study findings: According to a subsequent analysis, TCR clusters from the first cohort were inclined to appear together in the 120 validation repertoires. The investigators catalogued 160 or so TCR beta chains as cytomegalovirus-associated.

Profiled with immunoSEQ multiplex PCR; TCRdb holds only in-frame clones, not every one. Of about 140,000 clones in the sample, 80% to 90% were seen once. This CDR3 has 15 amino acids. Germline V gene lookup returns CDR1 MNHEY and CDR2 SVGAGI. V lost 7 bases and J lost 7, with 20 bases in between. The chain couples TRBV6-5 to TRBJ1-5, with D possibly matching TRBD1 (6 bases). Sequencing was carried out using PBMCs. The clonotype comes from a woman aged 25 to 45 in good health and CMV-seronegative. CDR3 protein: CASTSSQGLGQPQHF. CDR3 DNA sequence: TGTGCCAGCACCTCATCACAGGGCCTAGGGCAGCCCCAGCATTTT.